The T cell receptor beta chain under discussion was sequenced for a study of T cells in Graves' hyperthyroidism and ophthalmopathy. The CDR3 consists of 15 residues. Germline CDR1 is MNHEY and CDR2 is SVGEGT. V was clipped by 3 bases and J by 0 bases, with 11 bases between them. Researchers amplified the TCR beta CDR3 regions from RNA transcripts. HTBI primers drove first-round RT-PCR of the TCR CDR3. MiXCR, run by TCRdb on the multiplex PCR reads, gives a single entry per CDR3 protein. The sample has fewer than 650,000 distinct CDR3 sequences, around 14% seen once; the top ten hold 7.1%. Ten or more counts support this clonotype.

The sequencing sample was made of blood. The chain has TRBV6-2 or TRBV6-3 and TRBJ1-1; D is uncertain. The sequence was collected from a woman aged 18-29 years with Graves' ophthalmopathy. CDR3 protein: CASSYARLLNTEAFF. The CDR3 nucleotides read TGTGCCAGCAGTTATGCCAGGCTTTTGAACACTGAAGCTTTCTTT.